The rows below give T cell receptor beta chains drawn from one sample of a study of blood T cell repertoires in COVID-19. TCRdb's table, derived via immunoSEQ multiplex PCR, lists solely in-frame clones and lacks some. The sample consists of some 120,000 clones, 80% to 90% of them appearing once. The sequenced sample was peripheral blood. These receptors were taken from a human donor with acute or convalescent COVID-19. The donor label of this sample is uncertain. The CDR3 runs from the conserved cysteine through the conserved F or W. D genes are given only for firm matches. The size of a clone is reported for some rows only, either as once, few or many, or as a class for expanded clones.

size	D	V	J	DNA	CDR3
NA	TRBD1	TRBV19	TRBJ2-3	TGTGCCAGTAAGGACAGGGGGCAATTTACAGATACGCAGTATTTT	CASKDRGQFTDTQYF
NA	NA	TRBV7-9	TRBJ1-2	TGTGCCAGCAGCTTCCCATCCGGGAGCGACTATGGCTACACCTTC	CASSFPSGSDYGYTF
NA	NA	TRBV28	TRBJ1-1	TGTGCCAGCAGTTTAGTCATCACTGAAGCTTTCTTT	CASSLVITEAFF
NA	TRBD2	TRBV9	TRBJ2-1	TGTGCCAGCAGCGTAGGCGGGGGTCCTTACAATGAGCAGTTCTTC	CASSVGGGPYNEQFF
NA	NA	TRBV6-2/TRBV6-3	TRBJ1-2	TGTGCCAGCAGTTACGAGGGCGGTCGTGGCTACACCTTC	CASSYEGGRGYTF
NA	NA	TRBV6-1	TRBJ2-3	TGTGCCAGCAGTGAAGGGACAGCCACTTCAGATACGCAGTATTTT	CASSEGTATSDTQYF
NA	NA	TRBV28	TRBJ1-6	TGTGCCAGCAGCGCGGGGAGTTTGGGTCGGAATTCACCCCTCCACTTT	CASSAGSLGRNSPLHF
NA	TRBD1	TRBV2	TRBJ1-2	TGTGCCAGCAAACCGGGACAGGGGAACGATGGCTACACCTTC	CASKPGQGNDGYTF
NA	TRBD2	TRBV10-3	TRBJ2-5	TGTGCCATCAGTGAGCCCTCAATTAGCGGGGGCGGGCTAGAGACCCAGTACTTC	CAISEPSISGGGLETQYF
NA	NA	TRBV7-9	TRBJ1-1	TGTGCCAGCAGCCTGGCACCTGAAGCTTTCTTT	CASSLAPEAFF
NA	TRBD2	TRBV29-1	TRBJ2-2	TGCAGCGTTGAAGCGGCTAGCGGCACCGGGGAGCTGTTTTTT	CSVEAASGTGELFF
NA	NA	TRBV2	TRBJ1-6	TGTGCCAGCAGGTCCCCCTTTAATTCACCCCTCCACTTT	CASRSPFNSPLHF
NA	TRBD1	TRBV7-9	TRBJ2-3	TGTGCCAGCAGCTTAGCGGGTGGACAGGGCGAGTATTTT	CASSLAGGQGEYF
NA	NA	TRBV12-3/TRBV12-4	TRBJ1-2	TGTGCCAGCAGCCCCTCCTCTAACTATGGCTACACCTTC	CASSPSSNYGYTF
NA	NA	TRBV4-2	TRBJ2-7	TGTGCCAGCAGCCCGGGACACGGGCCTTACGAGCAGTACTTC	CASSPGHGPYEQYF
NA	TRBD1	TRBV7-2	TRBJ1-1	TGTGCCAGCAGCCCCCAGACAGGGGTTGGCACTGAAGCTTTCTTT	CASSPQTGVGTEAFF
NA	TRBD1	TRBV19	TRBJ1-2	TGTGCCAGTCGACGCCGGGACAGCTATTATGGCTACACCTTC	CASRRRDSYYGYTF
once	NA	TRBV6-5	TRBJ2-1	TGTGCCAGCAGTTACTCGGGGGGAGTAGCGAATGAGCAGTTCTTC	CASSYSGGVANEQFF
NA	TRBD1	TRBV19	TRBJ1-1	TGTGCCAGTAGTAGGACAGGGCTGAACACTGAAGCTTTCTTT	CASSRTGLNTEAFF
NA	NA	TRBV5-1	TRBJ1-1	TGCGCCAGCAGCTTGGGCAGGGGCGCTTTGGACACTGAAGCTTTCTTT	CASSLGRGALDTEAFF
NA	TRBD1	TRBV6-6	TRBJ1-1	TGTGCCAGCCGGGACAGGGTATATAGCACTGAAGCTTTCTTT	CASRDRVYSTEAFF
NA	NA	TRBV6-6	TRBJ1-5	TGTGCCAGCAGTCCCCTACCCGGCAGGAATCAGCCCCAGCATTTT	CASSPLPGRNQPQHF
NA	TRBD1	TRBV5-1	TRBJ2-2	TGCGCCAGCAGCTTCGGACAGGGGAACACCGGGGAGCTGTTTTTT	CASSFGQGNTGELFF
NA	TRBD2	TRBV5-1	TRBJ2-5	TGCGCCAGCAGCCCAGCGGGGGCTGAGACCCAGTACTTC	CASSPAGAETQYF
NA	NA	TRBV24-1	TRBJ2-7	TGTGCCACCAGTGACACTACCTACGAGCAGTACTTC	CATSDTTYEQYF
NA	NA	TRBV5-6	TRBJ1-3	TGTGCCAGCAGCTTCAGGGGAGCCTACTCTGGAAACACCATATATTTT	CASSFRGAYSGNTIYF
NA	NA	TRBV19	TRBJ2-5	TGTGCCAGTAGTACAGGGCAAGAGACCCAGTACTTC	CASSTGQETQYF
NA	TRBD2	TRBV7-2	TRBJ2-1	TGTGCCAGCAGCTCGGGAGGGCCGGTTGAGCAGTTCTTC	CASSSGGPVEQFF
NA	TRBD1	TRBV27	TRBJ1-2	TGTGCCAGCAAGACAGGGGGCGGAAATGGCTACACCTTC	CASKTGGGNGYTF
few	NA	TRBV18	TRBJ2-2	TGTGCCAGCTCACCGGGAGTAGGGACGAACACCGGGGAGCTGTTTTTT	CASSPGVGTNTGELFF
NA	TRBD2	TRBV29-1	TRBJ2-2	TGCAGCGTTGTACTAGCGGGAAATATGGGGGAGCTGTTTTTT	CSVVLAGNMGELFF
few	NA	TRBV29-1	TRBJ1-6	TGCAGCTTTAGACAGGCCTTAAATTCACCCCTCCACTTT	CSFRQALNSPLHF
NA	NA	TRBV7-8	TRBJ1-1	TGTGCCAGCAGCTCCCCCCGGAACACTGAAGCTTTCTTT	CASSSPRNTEAFF
NA	TRBD1	TRBV2	TRBJ2-3	TGTGCCAGCAGTCCCGACAGGGGCTCCGATACGCAGTATTTT	CASSPDRGSDTQYF
NA	TRBD1	TRBV28	TRBJ2-7	TGTGCCAGCAGAGGCCGGACAGGGGCATCCTACGAGCAGTACTTC	CASRGRTGASYEQYF
NA	TRBD1	TRBV3-1/TRBV3-2	TRBJ1-5	TGTGCCAGCAGCCAAGAAGGAGGGACAGGGCATCAGCCCCAGCATTTT	CASSQEGGTGHQPQHF
NA	NA	TRBV29-1	TRBJ2-5	TGCAGCGTTGAAGATCCGAGGAGTAGCAATGGGGAGACCCAGTACTTC	CSVEDPRSSNGETQYF
NA	NA	TRBV7-7	TRBJ2-5	TGTGCCAGCAGCCAGGGTGAGACCCAGTACTTC	CASSQGETQYF
NA	TRBD1	TRBV5-4	TRBJ1-4	TGTGCCAGCAGCTTGGGTGGGACAGGGAGGTCTGAAAAACTGTTTTTT	CASSLGGTGRSEKLFF
NA	NA	TRBV12-3/TRBV12-4	TRBJ1-3	TGTGCCAGCAGTCTAGGAGGTGGCACCATATATTTT	CASSLGGGTIYF
NA	NA	TRBV5-1	TRBJ2-5	TGCGCCAGCAGCTTGGGGGACTGGGAAGAGACCCAGTACTTC	CASSLGDWEETQYF
NA	NA	TRBV29-1	TRBJ1-5	TGCAGCGTTGAAGAGTCAGGGGGCAATCAGCCCCAGCATTTT	CSVEESGGNQPQHF
NA	NA	TRBV24-1	TRBJ1-2	TGTGCCACCAGTGATTGGCGAGGGAGTGGCGGCTACACCTTC	CATSDWRGSGGYTF
NA	NA	TRBV10-1	TRBJ1-1	TGCGCCAGCAGTGTTACAGGGCCAAACGTGAACACTGAAGCTTTCTTT	CASSVTGPNVNTEAFF